These 28 T cell receptor beta chains share one sample of origin, sequenced in a study of OX40 agonist ivuxolimab in advanced cancers. The table came from immunoSEQ multiplex PCR; TCRdb's copy has only in-frame clones and leaves some out. This table holds around 56,000 clones, under 85% found once. The input for sequencing was CD4+ or CD8+ T cells sorted from blood, taken in a trial of the OX40 agonist ivuxolimab. Every receptor here comes from an adult with an advanced solid tumor such as melanoma, head and neck, liver or kidney cancer.

This chain joins TRBV9 and TRBJ2-6, with 7 bases fitting TRBD2. After removal of 2 bases from V and 3 bases from J, the junction contained 5 bases not matched to a gene. The V gene's germline CDR1 is SGDLS and CDR2 YYNGEE. The CDR3 is 16 residues long. DNA for the CDR3: TGTGCCAGCAGCGTCGGTGGGAGGGGTGGGGCCAACGTCCTGACTTTC. Amino acid sequence: CASSVGGRGGANVLTF.

V usage is TRBV5-1 and J usage is TRBJ2-5, with D unclear. The assigned J gene may be wrong: the sequence end matches TRBJ2-7 better. This CDR3 has 14 amino acids. Germline CDR1 SGHRS, CDR2 YFSETQ. This chain's CDR3 is CASSLGGYSYEQYF. The CDR3 DNA reads as TGCGCCAGCAGCTTGGGAGGTTACTCCTACGAGCAGTACTTC.

The CDR3 coding sequence is TGTGCCAGCAGCTTGCGCAGGCACGGACGAGGCGGGGAGACCCAGTACTTC. This encodes CASSLRRHGRGGETQYF. The chain links TRBV5-8 to TRBJ2-5; perhaps TRBD2 as D (5 bases). Germline CDR1 is SGHTS and CDR2 is YDEGEE. This CDR3 spans 17 amino acids. Trimming removed 1 base at V and 5 bases at J, with 21 bases between.

The gene calls are TRBV2 and TRBJ1-5, with D uncertain. The CDR3 loop spans 14 amino acids. V was cut by 3 bases and J by 0 bases, with 6 bases left in between. Germline loops: CDR1 SNHLY, CDR2 FYNNEI. The CDR3 here is CASSDGYSNQPQHF. CDR3 DNA sequence: TGTGCCAGCAGTGATGGGTATAGCAATCAGCCCCAGCATTTT.

The CDR3 loop reads CAGGRDHRGDIQYF. The CDR3 bases are TGTGCCGGCGGACGGGATCACAGGGGGGACATTCAGTACTTC. The chain couples TRBV6-1 to TRBJ2-4, with 8 bases fitting TRBD1. This CDR3 has 14 residues. Germline values: CDR1 MNHNS, CDR2 SASEGT. The trim removed 11 bases at V and 8 bases at J, leaving 14 bases unmatched.

This clone is a singleton in its sample. This chain uses TRBV19 with TRBJ1-2; a possible D gene is TRBD1 (5 bases). The CDR3 sequence is 11 residues long. CDR1 and CDR2 from the germline V gene are LNHDA and SQIVND (reference sequence). V was pared by 8 bases and J by 3 bases, with 7 bases between. The CDR3 nucleotides read TGTGCCAGTTCACAGGACTATGGCTACACCTTC. Residues: CASSQDYGYTF.

This chain joins TRBV19 and TRBJ2-6; tentative D call: TRBD2 (6 bases). Germline CDR1 LNHDA, CDR2 SQIVND (reference sequence). The CDR3 is 18 amino acids. V was pared by 3 bases and J by 3 bases, with 18 bases between. Here the CDR3 DNA reads TGTGCCAGTAGTATTAGCGGACCGAGGTCGGGTGGGGCCAACGTCCTGACTTTC. Translated: CASSISGPRSGGANVLTF.

This clone was found a few times. The chain employs TRBV28 and TRBJ1-4; no definite D call. Germline V gene data show CDR1 as MDHEN and CDR2 as SYDVKM. The V end lost 2 bases, the J end lost 5 bases, and 15 bases lay between the germline ends. The CDR3 is made up of 16 amino acids. The CDR3 here is CASSLPQRGGNEKLFF. The CDR3 region has the DNA TGTGCCAGCAGTTTACCCCAGCGGGGAGGGAATGAAAAACTGTTTTTT.

The rearrangement joins TRBV6-1 to TRBJ1-1, with TRBD1 as a possible D gene (5 bases). The CDR3 sequence is 13 residues long. The V gene lost 10 bases and the J gene lost 1 base, with 13 bases spanning the gap. Per germline, CDR1 MNHNS and CDR2 SASEGT. Here the CDR3 reads CAIAGWANTEAFF. The CDR3 nucleotides read TGTGCCATTGCAGGGTGGGCGAACACTGAAGCTTTCTTT.

The chain employs TRBV6-5 and TRBJ2-5; tentatively, D is TRBD1 or TRBD2 (6 bases each). The germline gives CDR1 MNHEY, CDR2 SVGAGI. V was trimmed by 9 bases and J by 5 bases, leaving 16 bases between them. The CDR3 runs 13 residues. CDR3 sequence: CASLSLGGETQYF. Here the CDR3 DNA reads TGTGCCAGTCTATCTTTAGGGGGGGAGACCCAGTACTTC.

V usage is TRBV7-9 and J usage is TRBJ1-5; 7 positions agree with TRBD1. The CDR3 sequence is 15 residues long. Losses at the gene ends were 3 bases for V and 2 bases for J; bases not matched to a gene: 4. Germline lookup yields CDR1 SEHNR and CDR2 FQNEAQ (reference sequence). CDR3 region: CASSLEGARNQPQHF. Here the CDR3 DNA reads TGTGCCAGCAGCTTGGAGGGGGCGCGCAATCAGCCCCAGCATTTT.

The V call is TRBV6-1, the J call TRBJ2-1; TRBD1 aligns across 9 bases. Per germline, CDR1 MNHNS and CDR2 SASEGT. This CDR3 is built from 15 residues. Trimming cost V 5 bases and J 7 bases; bases outside gene matches: 9. This CDR3 is CASSPGQGIWNEQFF. The CDR3 DNA reads as TGTGCCAGCAGTCCGGGACAGGGAATTTGGAATGAGCAGTTCTTC.

The chain is built from TRBV28 and TRBJ2-7; no definite D call. This CDR3 is built from 13 residues. V lost 5 bases, J lost 2 bases, and 10 bases lay in between. Germline CDR1 and CDR2: MDHEN and SYDVKM. The CDR3 sequence: CASSRISPYEQYF. The CDR3 coding sequence is TGTGCCAGCAGTAGGATTAGCCCCTACGAGCAGTACTTC.

This chain joins TRBV7-9 and TRBJ1-4, with D possibly TRBD1 on 6 matching bases. The V end was cut by 6 bases, the J end by 8 bases, with 16 bases between. The CDR3 is 14 amino acids. Germline CDR1 and CDR2: SEHNR and FQNEAQ (reference sequence). In DNA form, the CDR3 reads TGTGCCAGCAGGGGGCCGGGAGGGGGGGAAAAACTGTTTTTT. Its translation is CASRGPGGGEKLFF.

This clone appeared once. The V gene is TRBV5-8, the J gene TRBJ2-1, with 9 bases aligning to TRBD2. V lost 6 bases, J lost 1 base, and 8 bases stayed unmatched. Germline CDR1 is SGHTS and CDR2 is YDEGEE. This CDR3 is built from 16 residues. Here the CDR3 reads CASKSGGFFSYNEQFF. CDR3 bases: TGTGCCAGCAAAAGCGGGGGGTTCTTTTCCTACAATGAGCAGTTCTTC.

As for this clone: Other DNA sequences in this specimen translate into the identical CDR3. The chain recombines TRBV29-1 with TRBJ1-1; TRBD1 might be the D (5 bases). Germline V gene lookup returns CDR1 SQVTM and CDR2 ANQGSEA. V lost 1 base to trimming and J lost 5 bases, with 23 bases between them. The CDR3 runs to 17 residues. CDR3 loop: CSVEGWRQGDLGTEAFF. CDR3 nucleotides: TGCAGCGTTGAAGGTTGGAGGCAGGGAGATTTGGGAACTGAAGCTTTCTTT.

V usage is TRBV6-6 and J usage is TRBJ1-1; no firm D call. Germline CDR1 and CDR2: MNHNY and SVGAGI (reference sequence). The ends were cut back, 3 bases at V and 7 bases at J, with 9 bases in the middle. CDR3 length: 12 residues. The chain's CDR3 is CASSYLRGEAFF. The CDR3 coding sequence is TGTGCCAGCAGTTATTTAAGAGGTGAAGCTTTCTTT.

The rearrangement joins TRBV29-1 to TRBJ2-1; 9 bases fit TRBD1. The CDR3 loop spans 14 amino acids. Germline loops: CDR1 SQVTM, CDR2 ANQGSEA. Trimming took 3 bases from V and 8 from J; bases not matched to a gene: 8. The CDR3 DNA sequence: TGCAGCGTTGATCGGACAGGGGATATAGATGAGCAGTTCTTC. It translates to CSVDRTGDIDEQFF.

The chain combines TRBV7-2 with TRBJ2-7, with 10 positions matching TRBD2. Per the germline V gene, CDR1 is SGHTA and CDR2 is FQGNSA. This CDR3 has 15 residues. Trimming removed 1 base from V and 5 bases from J; junction bases left unmatched: 5. CDR3 DNA: TGTGCCAGCAGCTTAGAACTAGCGGGGTTCGACGAGCAGTACTTC. Encoded protein: CASSLELAGFDEQYF. Looking up the rest from reference TRBV7-2 and TRBJ2-7 gives the full variable domain: GAGVSQSPSNKVTEKGKDVELRCDPISGHTALYWYRQSLGQGLEFLIYFQGNSAPDKSGLPSDRFSAERTGGSVSTLTIQRTQQEDSAVYLCASSLELAGFDEQYFGPGTRLTVT.

A single count supports this clone. The chain joins TRBV28 to TRBJ1-6; 11 nucleotides agree with TRBD1. J was trimmed by 9 bases and V by 4 bases; bases with no gene match: 2. Germline lookup yields CDR1 MDHEN and CDR2 SYDVKM. CDR3 size: 14 residues. The CDR3 is CASSSGQGGSPLHF. The CDR3 nucleotides read TGTGCCAGCAGTTCGGGACAGGGGGGTTCACCCCTCCACTTT. Filled out from reference TRBV28 and TRBJ1-6, the complete variable domain reads DVKVTQSSRYLVKRTGEKVFLECVQDMDHENMFWYRQDPGLGLRLIYFSYDVKMKEKGDIPEGYSVSREKKERFSLILESASTNQTSMYLCASSSGQGGSPLHFGNGTRLTVT.

The rearrangement joins TRBV27 to TRBJ1-5, with a tentative D call TRBD1 (5 bases). Trimming left V 3 bases short and J 0 bases short, with 9 bases between. The CDR3 contains 15 residues. CDR1 MNHEY and CDR2 SMNVEV come from the germline V gene (reference sequence). For the CDR3, the DNA is TGTGCCAGCAGTTTGGAGGGGATTAGCAATCAGCCCCAGCATTTT. This sequence encodes CASSLEGISNQPQHF.

The rearrangement uses TRBV6-4 and TRBJ2-3, with 10 bases matching TRBD2. The CDR3 has 14 residues. Germline values: CDR1 MRHNA, CDR2 SNTAGT. Trimming cost V 4 bases and J 3 bases; bases outside gene matches: 1. The CDR3 here is CASSASGGTDTQYF. Here the CDR3 DNA reads TGTGCCAGCAGTGCTAGCGGGGGAACAGATACGCAGTATTTT.

This chain joins TRBV6-6 and TRBJ2-7; TRBD1 matches 7 bases. V shed 6 bases and J 4 bases; nucleotides not matched to a gene: 9. Germline V gene lookup returns CDR1 MNHNY and CDR2 SVGAGI (reference sequence). The CDR3 is 14 residues long. Here the CDR3 reads CASSTGTARYEQYF. The CDR3 region has the DNA TGTGCCAGCAGCACCGGGACAGCTCGATACGAGCAGTACTTC.

CDR3 amino acids: CASSYSRSLDEQYF. Written as DNA, the CDR3 is TGTGCCAGCAGTTACTCGAGAAGTTTGGATGAGCAGTACTTC. The rearrangement links TRBV6-5 to TRBJ2-7; D not resolved. Germline loops: CDR1 MNHEY, CDR2 SVGAGI. Trimming took off 0 bases at V and 7 bases at J, with 13 bases between the two ends. CDR3 length equals 14 residues.

V and J are TRBV6-1 and TRBJ2-7, with a tentative D call TRBD1 (5 bases). V was pared by 2 bases and J by 2 bases, with 19 bases between. The CDR3 spans 17 residues. Looked up from germline, CDR1 is MNHNS and CDR2 is SASEGT. CDR3 residues: CASSEIGVRVRTYEQYF. The CDR3 nucleotides are TGTGCCAGCAGTGAAATTGGGGTCAGGGTAAGGACCTACGAGCAGTACTTC.

This sequence joins TRBV7-8 and TRBJ2-7, with TRBD1 matching 7 bases. CDR3 length: 18 amino acids. With V trimmed by 5 bases and J by 3 bases, 19 bases remained unmatched. The V gene's germline CDR1 is SGHVS and CDR2 FQNEAQ. Here the CDR3 reads CASSPILGRQGRSYEQYF. The DNA of the CDR3 is TGTGCCAGCAGCCCGATCTTGGGGCGACAGGGTAGGAGCTACGAGCAGTACTTC.

This clone was recorded only once. The genes are TRBV7-2 and TRBJ2-5, with a possible D match to TRBD1 (7 bases). The CDR3 is 16 amino acids. Trimming took 5 bases from V and 0 from J, leaving 16 bases between them. Germline assignment: CDR1 SGHTA and CDR2 FQGNSA. CDR3: CASSRRGRGNQETQYF. The CDR3 region has the DNA TGTGCCAGCAGCCGAAGGGGGCGGGGCAACCAAGAGACCCAGTACTTC. Looking up the rest from reference TRBV7-2 and TRBJ2-5 gives the full variable domain: GAGVSQSPSNKVTEKGKDVELRCDPISGHTALYWYRQSLGQGLEFLIYFQGNSAPDKSGLPSDRFSAERTGGSVSTLTIQRTQQEDSAVYLCASSRRGRGNQETQYFGPGTRLLVL.

In regard to this clone: One end of the junction fails to match germline, which may point to a read error. In nucleotides, the CDR3 is TGCAGCGTAGAAGAACAGGGAATCAGCTATGGCTACACCTTC. It codes for CSVEEQGISYGYTF. V usage is TRBV29-1 and J usage is TRBJ1-2; tentatively, D is TRBD1 (6 bases). Germline V gene sequence: CDR1 SQVTM, CDR2 ANQGSEA. The CDR3 has 14 residues.